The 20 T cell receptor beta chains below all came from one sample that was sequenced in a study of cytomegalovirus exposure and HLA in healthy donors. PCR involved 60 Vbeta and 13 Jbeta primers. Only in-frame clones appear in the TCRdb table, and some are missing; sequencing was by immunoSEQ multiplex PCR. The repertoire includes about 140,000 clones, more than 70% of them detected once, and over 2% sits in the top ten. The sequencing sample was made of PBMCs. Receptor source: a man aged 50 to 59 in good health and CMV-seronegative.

The CDR3 loop is CASSVWEQGTHEQYF. CDR3 coding DNA: TGTGCCAGCAGCGTGTGGGAACAGGGGACCCACGAGCAGTACTTC. The rearrangement uses TRBV5-6 and TRBJ2-5; 7 nucleotides agree with TRBD1. Gene TRBJ2-7 matches the end of the DNA better, so the J call may be wrong. The CDR3 extends over 15 amino acids. Germline V CDR1 and CDR2: SGHDT, YYEEEE.

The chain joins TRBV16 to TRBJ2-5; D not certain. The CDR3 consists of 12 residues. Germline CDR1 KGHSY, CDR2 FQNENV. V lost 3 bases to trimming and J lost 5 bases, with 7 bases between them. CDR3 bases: TGTGCCAGCAGCCAGTCACTGGAGACCCAGTACTTC. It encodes CASSQSLETQYF.

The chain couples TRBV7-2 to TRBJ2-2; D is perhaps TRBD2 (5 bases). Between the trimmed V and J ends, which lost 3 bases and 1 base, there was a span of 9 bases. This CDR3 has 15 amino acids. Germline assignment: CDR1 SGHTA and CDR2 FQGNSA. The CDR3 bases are TGTGCCAGCAGCTTTTACGGAGGGAACACCGGGGAGCTGTTTTTT. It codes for CASSFYGGNTGELFF.

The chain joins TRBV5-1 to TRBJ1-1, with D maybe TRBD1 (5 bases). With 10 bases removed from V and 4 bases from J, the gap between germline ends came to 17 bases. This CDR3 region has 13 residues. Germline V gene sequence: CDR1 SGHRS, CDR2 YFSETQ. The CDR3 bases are TGCGCCTACTGGTCAGGGCGCTTCACTGAAGCTTTCTTT. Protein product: CAYWSGRFTEAFF.

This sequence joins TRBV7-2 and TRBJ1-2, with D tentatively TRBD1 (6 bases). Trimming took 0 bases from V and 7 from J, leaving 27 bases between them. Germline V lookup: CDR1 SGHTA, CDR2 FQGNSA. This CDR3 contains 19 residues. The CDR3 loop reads CASSLARFFRGAVFGGYTF. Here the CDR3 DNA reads TGTGCCAGCAGCTTAGCGCGATTCTTCCGGGGGGCAGTTTTTGGTGGCTACACCTTC.

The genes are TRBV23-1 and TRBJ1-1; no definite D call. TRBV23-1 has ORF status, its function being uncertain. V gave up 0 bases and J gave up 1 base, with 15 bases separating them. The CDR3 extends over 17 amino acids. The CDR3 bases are TGCGCCAGCAGTCAATCGTTACAGACCAAAAAGAACACTGAAGCTTTCTTT. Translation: CASSQSLQTKKNTEAFF.

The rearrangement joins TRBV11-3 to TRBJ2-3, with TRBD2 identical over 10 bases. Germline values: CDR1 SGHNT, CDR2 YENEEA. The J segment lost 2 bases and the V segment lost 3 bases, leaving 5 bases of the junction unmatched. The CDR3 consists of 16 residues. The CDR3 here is CASSFLAGGITDTQYF. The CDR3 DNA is TGTGCCAGCAGCTTCTTAGCGGGGGGAATCACAGATACGCAGTATTTT.

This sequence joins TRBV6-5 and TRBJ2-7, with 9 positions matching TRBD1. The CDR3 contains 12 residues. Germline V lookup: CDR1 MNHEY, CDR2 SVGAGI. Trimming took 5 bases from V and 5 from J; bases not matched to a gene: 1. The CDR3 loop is CASSRTGDEQYF. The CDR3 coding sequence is TGTGCCAGCAGTCGGACAGGGGACGAGCAGTACTTC.

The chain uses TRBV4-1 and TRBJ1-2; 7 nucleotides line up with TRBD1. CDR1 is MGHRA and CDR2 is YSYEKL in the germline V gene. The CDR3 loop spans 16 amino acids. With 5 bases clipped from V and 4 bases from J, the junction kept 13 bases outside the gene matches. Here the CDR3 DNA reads TGCGCCAGCAGCTCGACCGGGACAGATAAAGTCTATGGCTACACCTTC. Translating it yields CASSSTGTDKVYGYTF.

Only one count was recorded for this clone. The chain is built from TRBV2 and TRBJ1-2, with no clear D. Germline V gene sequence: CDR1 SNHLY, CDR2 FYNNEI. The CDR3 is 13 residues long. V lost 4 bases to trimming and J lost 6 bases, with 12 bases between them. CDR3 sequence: CASSGALPHGYTF. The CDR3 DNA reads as TGTGCCAGCAGTGGGGCCCTTCCCCATGGCTACACCTTC.

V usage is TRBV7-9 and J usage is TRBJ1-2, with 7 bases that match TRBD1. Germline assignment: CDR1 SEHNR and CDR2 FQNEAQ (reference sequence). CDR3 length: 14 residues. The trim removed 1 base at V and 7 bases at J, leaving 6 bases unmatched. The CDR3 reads CASSLEDRVGGYTF. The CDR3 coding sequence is TGTGCCAGCAGCTTAGAAGACAGGGTGGGTGGCTACACCTTC.

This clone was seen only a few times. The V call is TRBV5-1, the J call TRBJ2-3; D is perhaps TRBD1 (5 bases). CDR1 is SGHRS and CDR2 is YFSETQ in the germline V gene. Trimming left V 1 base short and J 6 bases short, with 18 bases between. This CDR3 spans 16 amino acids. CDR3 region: CASSLSGHPAGDTQYF. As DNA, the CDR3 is TGCGCCAGCAGCTTGTCCGGACACCCGGCAGGGGATACGCAGTATTTT.

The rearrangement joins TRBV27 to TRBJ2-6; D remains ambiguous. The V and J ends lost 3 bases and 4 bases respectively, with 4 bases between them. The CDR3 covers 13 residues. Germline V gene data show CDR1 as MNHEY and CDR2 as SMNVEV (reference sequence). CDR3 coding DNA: TGTGCCAGCAGTTTCTCCGGGGCCAACGTCCTGACTTTC. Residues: CASSFSGANVLTF. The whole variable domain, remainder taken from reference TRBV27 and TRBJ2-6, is EAQVTQNPRYLITVTGKKLTVTCSQNMNHEYMSWYRQDPGLGLRQIYYSMNVEVTDKGDVPEGYKVSRKEKRNFPLILESPSPNQTSLYFCASSFSGANVLTFGAGSRLTVL.

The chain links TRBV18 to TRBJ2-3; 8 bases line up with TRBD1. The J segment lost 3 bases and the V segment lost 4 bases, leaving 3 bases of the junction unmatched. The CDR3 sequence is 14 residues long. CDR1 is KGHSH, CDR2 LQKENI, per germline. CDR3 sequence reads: CASSLRDRTDTQYF. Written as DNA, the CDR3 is TGTGCCAGCTCACTCCGGGACAGGACAGATACGCAGTATTTT.

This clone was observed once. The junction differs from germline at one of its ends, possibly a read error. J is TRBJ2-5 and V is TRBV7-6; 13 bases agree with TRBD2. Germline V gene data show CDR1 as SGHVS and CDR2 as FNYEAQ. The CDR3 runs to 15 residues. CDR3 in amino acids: CASRLGLAGVETQYF. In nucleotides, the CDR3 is TGTGCCAGCAGATTAGGACTAGCGGGGGTTGAGACCCAGTACTTC.

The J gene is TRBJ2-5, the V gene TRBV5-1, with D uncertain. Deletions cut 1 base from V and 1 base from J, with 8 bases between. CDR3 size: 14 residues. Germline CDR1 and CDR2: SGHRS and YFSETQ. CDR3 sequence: CASSLQAPQETQYF. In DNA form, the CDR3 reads TGCGCCAGCAGCTTGCAAGCGCCCCAAGAGACCCAGTACTTC.

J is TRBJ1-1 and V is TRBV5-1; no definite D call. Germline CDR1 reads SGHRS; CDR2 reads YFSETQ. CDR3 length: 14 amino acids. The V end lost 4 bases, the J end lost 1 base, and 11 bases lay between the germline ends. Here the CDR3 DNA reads TGCGCCAGCAGCCCACGACGGGAGAACACTGAAGCTTTCTTT. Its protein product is CASSPRRENTEAFF. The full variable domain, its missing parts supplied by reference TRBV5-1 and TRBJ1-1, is KAGVTQTPRYLIKTRGQQVTLSCSPISGHRSVSWYQQTPGQGLQFLFEYFSETQRNKGNFPGRFSGRQFSNSRSEMNVSTLELGDSALYLCASSPRRENTEAFFGQGTRLTVV.

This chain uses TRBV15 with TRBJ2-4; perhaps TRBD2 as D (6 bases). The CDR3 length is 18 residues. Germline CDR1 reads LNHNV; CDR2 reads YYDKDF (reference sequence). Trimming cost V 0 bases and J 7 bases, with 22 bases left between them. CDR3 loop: CATSRDGDSGTGRNIQYF. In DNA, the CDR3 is TGTGCCACCAGCAGAGATGGGGACTCAGGTACTGGCAGGAACATTCAGTACTTC.

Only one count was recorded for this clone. For the CDR3, the DNA is TGTGCCAGCGGGACTGGCCCCACAGATACGCAGTATTTT. Protein sequence: CASGTGPTDTQYF. This chain links TRBV2 with TRBJ2-3; the D gene is possibly TRBD2 (6 bases). Germline CDR1 and CDR2: SNHLY and FYNNEI. The CDR3 has 13 amino acids. V lost 8 bases and J 2 bases, leaving 11 bases between the germline ends.

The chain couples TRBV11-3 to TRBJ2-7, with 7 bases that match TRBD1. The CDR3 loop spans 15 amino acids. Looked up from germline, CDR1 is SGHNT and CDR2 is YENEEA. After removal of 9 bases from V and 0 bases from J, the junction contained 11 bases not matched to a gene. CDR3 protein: CARNPGTATSYEQYF. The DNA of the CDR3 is TGTGCCAGAAATCCCGGGACAGCGACCTCCTACGAGCAGTACTTC. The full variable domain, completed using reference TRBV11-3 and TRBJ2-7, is EAGVVQSPRYKIIEKKQPVAFWCNPISGHNTLYWYLQNLGQGPELLIRYENEEAVDDSQLPKDRFSAERLKGVDSTLKIQPAELGDSAVYLCARNPGTATSYEQYFGPGTRLTVT.